These 28 T cell receptor beta chains were all obtained from the same sample, sequenced in a study of blood T cell repertoires in COVID-19. This table comes from immunoSEQ multiplex PCR, and its TCRdb copy is limited to in-frame clones, with some not included. The sample contains roughly 70,000 clones, 80% to 85% of which appear only once. Sequencing was performed on peripheral blood. The origin of the receptors is a woman aged 60-75 years with acute or convalescent COVID-19.

This chain joins TRBV19 and TRBJ1-5; 8 nucleotides align to TRBD1. The CDR3 loop spans 16 amino acids. V shed 2 bases, J shed 7 bases, and the junction held 10 bases outside the gene matches. Germline lookup yields CDR1 LNHDA and CDR2 SQIVND (reference sequence). CDR3 DNA sequence: TGTGCCAGTAGTATACCCCGGGACAGGTCGAGGCAGCCCCAGCATTTT. It encodes CASSIPRDRSRQPQHF.

This clone was observed once. This chain uses TRBV19 with TRBJ1-2; TRBD1 matches at 7 bases. The V segment lost 7 bases and the J segment 4 bases; nucleotides outside the gene matches: 15. This CDR3 is 16 amino acids long. The germline CDR1 and CDR2 sequences are LNHDA and SQIVND (reference sequence). The CDR3 DNA sequence: TGTGCCAGTACCCCGGGACAGCCCTTAACATCCTATGGCTACACCTTC. It is translated as CASTPGQPLTSYGYTF.

The V gene is TRBV9, the J gene TRBJ2-3; 9 nucleotides agree with TRBD1. Germline V CDR1 and CDR2: SGDLS, YYNGEE. With 3 bases clipped from V and 3 bases from J, the junction kept 2 bases outside the gene matches. CDR3 length: 14 amino acids. The CDR3 sequence is CASSAGTGTDTQYF. DNA for the CDR3: TGTGCCAGCAGCGCCGGGACAGGGACAGATACGCAGTATTTT.

The chain combines TRBV7-8 with TRBJ1-5, with 8 bases matching TRBD1. J lost 1 base, V lost 5 bases, and 4 bases had no gene match. CDR1 and CDR2 (germline): SGHVS, FQNEAQ. The CDR3 loop spans 15 amino acids. CDR3 sequence: CASSEQGVSNQPQHF. In nucleotides, the CDR3 is TGTGCCAGCAGCGAACAGGGGGTAAGCAATCAGCCCCAGCATTTT.

The chain has TRBV6-5 and TRBJ2-2; 7 positions agree with TRBD1. V lost 6 bases to trimming and J lost 6 bases; unmatched junction nucleotides: 4. There are 13 residues in the CDR3. The V gene's germline CDR1 is MNHEY and CDR2 SVGAGI. The CDR3 DNA reads TGTGCCAGCAGACGCCAGGGGGCCGGGGAGCTGTTTTTT. Residues: CASRRQGAGELFF.

The chain couples TRBV4-1 to TRBJ2-4; 8 nucleotides line up with TRBD1. The germline gives CDR1 MGHRA, CDR2 YSYEKL. The CDR3 runs 15 residues. After removal of 3 bases from V and 3 bases from J, the junction contained 4 bases not matched to a gene. CDR3 sequence: CASSQRTGHKNIQYF. CDR3 nucleotides: TGCGCCAGCAGCCAGCGGACAGGGCACAAAAACATTCAGTACTTC.

The chain combines TRBV7-9 with TRBJ2-4; D perhaps matches TRBD1 (6 bases). The V gene's germline CDR1 is SEHNR and CDR2 FQNEAQ (reference sequence). V shed 4 bases and J shed 1 base, with 8 bases lying between them. The CDR3 is 14 amino acids. The CDR3 loop reads CASSSGEAKNIQYF. DNA of the CDR3: TGTGCCAGCAGCTCAGGGGAGGCCAAAAACATTCAGTACTTC.

This clone was found once. This CDR3 reads CASWGQVDSGANVLTF. Written as DNA, the CDR3 is TGTGCCAGCTGGGGACAGGTTGACTCTGGGGCCAACGTCCTGACTTTC. V and J are TRBV7-3 and TRBJ2-6; TRBD1 matches at 8 bases. The V gene's germline CDR1 is SGHTA and CDR2 FQGTGA. Trimming at V came to 8 bases and at J to 0 bases, leaving 6 bases not matched to a gene. CDR3 length: 16 amino acids. The full variable domain, its missing parts supplied by reference TRBV7-3 and TRBJ2-6, is GAGVSQTPSNKVTEKGKYVELRCDPISGHTALYWYRQSLGQGPEFLIYFQGTGAADDSGLPNDRFFAVRPEGSVSTLKIQRTERGDSAVYLCASWGQVDSGANVLTFGAGSRLTVL.

About this clone itself: Other DNA sequences in this sample translate to the same CDR3. This chain links TRBV5-1 with TRBJ1-1, with D possibly being TRBD1 (5 bases). The CDR3 runs 15 residues. V was shortened by 4 bases and J by 1 base, with 14 bases between the two germline ends. The germline CDR1 and CDR2 sequences are SGHRS and YFSETQ. The CDR3 region is CASSPDPQGNTEAFF. The CDR3 DNA follows: TGCGCCAGCAGCCCCGACCCCCAGGGGAACACTGAAGCTTTCTTT.

V and J are TRBV6-2 or TRBV6-3 and TRBJ2-2, with D possibly being TRBD2 (6 bases). There are 16 residues in the CDR3. The V and J ends lost 6 bases and 2 bases respectively, with 16 bases between them. Germline V gene sequence: CDR1 MNHEY, CDR2 SVGEGT. CDR3 sequence reads: CASSSGWRVNTGELFF. In DNA form, the CDR3 reads TGTGCCAGCAGCTCGGGCTGGAGGGTTAACACCGGGGAGCTGTTTTTT.

The chain uses TRBV2 and TRBJ2-3, with TRBD2 as a possible D gene (6 bases). This CDR3 is 16 amino acids long. V was pared by 11 bases and J by 7 bases, with 28 bases between. CDR1 and CDR2 (germline): SNHLY, FYNNEI. CDR3 region: CASSRTTENWGNTQYF. CDR3 bases: TGTGCCTCCTCCCGGACTACCGAAAACTGGGGGAATACGCAGTATTTT.

The genes are TRBV9 and TRBJ1-2; 7 bases map to TRBD1. The CDR3 has 15 amino acids. With V trimmed by 3 bases and J by 4 bases, 9 bases remained unmatched. CDR1 SGDLS and CDR2 YYNGEE come from the germline V gene. The DNA for the CDR3 is TGTGCCAGCAGCGAGGGAACCGGGACAGCCTATGGCTACACCTTC. Residues: CASSEGTGTAYGYTF.

This chain joins TRBV5-1 and TRBJ1-1; 7 bases match TRBD1. Losses at the gene ends were 4 bases for V and 0 bases for J; bases not matched to a gene: 9. Germline CDR1 SGHRS, CDR2 YFSETQ. The CDR3 loop spans 16 amino acids. The CDR3 sequence is CASSGRQGLMNTEAFF. The DNA of the CDR3 is TGCGCCAGCAGCGGTAGACAGGGACTTATGAACACTGAAGCTTTCTTT.

This chain links TRBV19 with TRBJ1-2, with a tentative D call TRBD1 (5 bases). V was shortened by 5 bases and J by 4 bases, with 8 bases between the two germline ends. The CDR3 runs to 12 residues. Germline lookup yields CDR1 LNHDA and CDR2 SQIVND (reference sequence). CDR3 nucleotides: TGTGCCAGTAGTGCAGACAGCTATGGCTACACCTTC. It specifies CASSADSYGYTF.

This chain joins TRBV19 and TRBJ1-1; a weak D match, TRBD1 (6 bases). CDR1 and CDR2 (germline): LNHDA, SQIVND (reference sequence). The V end was cut by 4 bases, the J end by 4 bases, with 16 bases between. The CDR3 consists of 15 residues. CDR3 sequence: CASSNSGGLITEAFF. The CDR3 nucleotides are TGTGCCAGTAGTAATTCGGGGGGCCTCATCACTGAAGCTTTCTTT.

CDR3 sequence (DNA): TGTGCCAGCAGTCTGATCGGGACAGGGGGCGCAGCCTACGAGCAGTACTTC. This translates into CASSLIGTGGAAYEQYF. The rearrangement uses TRBV27 and TRBJ2-7, with 12 bases lining up with TRBD1. V lost 5 bases to trimming and J lost 2 bases; unmatched junction nucleotides: 10. This CDR3 is built from 17 residues. The V gene's germline CDR1 is MNHEY and CDR2 SMNVEV (reference sequence).

The chain has TRBV7-2 and TRBJ2-7; 8 nucleotides align to TRBD2. Germline V gene lookup returns CDR1 SGHTA and CDR2 FQGNSA. The CDR3 contains 18 residues. After removal of 1 base from V and 0 bases from J, the junction contained 11 bases not matched to a gene. This CDR3 reads CASSLGITGGPSSYEQYF. CDR3 DNA sequence: TGTGCCAGCAGCTTAGGGATAACGGGGGGGCCTAGCTCCTACGAGCAGTACTTC.

The rearrangement joins TRBV9 to TRBJ2-7, with 8 bases that match TRBD1. CDR3 length equals 16 residues. The trim removed 4 bases at V and 7 bases at J, leaving 16 bases unmatched. Germline V CDR1 and CDR2: SGDLS, YYNGEE. CDR3 in amino acids: CASSQSGQGAFQEQYF. The DNA of the CDR3 is TGTGCCAGCAGCCAAAGCGGGCAGGGGGCCTTCCAGGAGCAGTACTTC.

For the CDR3, the DNA is TGCGCCAGCAGCTTAAATCGCGAGCAGTACTTC. As protein: CASSLNREQYF. The chain employs TRBV5-1 and TRBJ2-7; D gene uncertain. Germline loops: CDR1 SGHRS, CDR2 YFSETQ. Trimming shortened V by 2 bases and J by 6 bases, and 6 bases separated the two germline ends. This CDR3 has 11 residues.

The chain combines TRBV11-2 with TRBJ2-7; D is uncertain. The CDR3 is made up of 13 amino acids. The V end lost 5 bases, the J end lost 9 bases, and 17 bases lay between the germline ends. Per germline, CDR1 SGHAT and CDR2 FQNNGV. CDR3 DNA sequence: TGTGCCAGCAGCCCAGAACTATTCCGGGTGCAGTACTTC. Translating it yields CASSPELFRVQYF.

The V gene is TRBV5-1, the J gene TRBJ1-1, with D possibly being TRBD1 (5 bases). The CDR3 has 14 amino acids. Germline loops: CDR1 SGHRS, CDR2 YFSETQ. V shed 4 bases and J shed 1 base, with 11 bases lying between them. The CDR3 sequence: CASSKDGGNTEAFF. CDR3 bases: TGCGCCAGCAGCAAGGACGGGGGGAACACTGAAGCTTTCTTT.

This clone was picked up one time. The gene calls are TRBV5-5 and TRBJ2-7, with 10 bases that match TRBD1. Germline V lookup: CDR1 SGHKS, CDR2 YYEKEE (reference sequence). The junction had 4 bases not matched to a gene; V was cut back by 2 bases and J by 5 bases. This CDR3 has 14 residues. The CDR3 nucleotides are TGTGCCAGCAGCTTTCGACAGGGGGCAAACGAGCAGTACTTC. This translates into CASSFRQGANEQYF. The full variable domain, with the rest looked up from reference TRBV5-5 and TRBJ2-7, is DAGVTQSPTHLIKTRGQQVTLRCSPISGHKSVSWYQQVLGQGPQFIFQYYEKEERGRGNFPDRFSARQFPNYSSELNVNALLLGDSALYLCASSFRQGANEQYFGPGTRLTVT.

This clone was found once. V usage is TRBV5-6 and J usage is TRBJ1-5, with a possible D match to TRBD1 (5 bases). CDR1 SGHDT and CDR2 YYEEEE come from the germline V gene. V was pared by 1 base and J by 2 bases, with 13 bases between. The CDR3 runs to 16 residues. The DNA of the CDR3 is TGTGCCAGCAGCTTGTACGTCAGGGAGGGCAATCAGCCCCAGCATTTT. This codes for CASSLYVREGNQPQHF. The whole variable domain, filled in from reference TRBV5-6 and TRBJ1-5, reads DAGVTQSPTHLIKTRGQQVTLRCSPKSGHDTVSWYQQALGQGPQFIFQYYEEEERQRGNFPDRFSGHQFPNYSSELNVNALLLGDSALYLCASSLYVREGNQPQHFGDGTRLSIL.

The rearrangement joins TRBV10-3 to TRBJ2-2; TRBD2 might be the D (7 bases). The CDR3 is 19 amino acids. The germline gives CDR1 ENHRY, CDR2 SYGVKD. With 2 bases removed from V and 0 bases from J, the gap between germline ends came to 19 bases. CDR3 sequence: CAISELPLRGGTNTGELFF. The CDR3 nucleotides read TGTGCCATCAGTGAGCTCCCGTTGAGGGGGGGGACGAACACCGGGGAGCTGTTTTTT.

The chain combines TRBV19 with TRBJ1-2, with TRBD1 matching over 7 bases. V gave up 6 bases and J gave up 4 bases; unmatched junction bases: 14. The length of the CDR3 is 16 residues. Looked up from germline, CDR1 is LNHDA and CDR2 is SQIVND (reference sequence). CDR3 coding DNA: TGTGCCAGTAGCCCGGACAGGTCCCTTAGGGTCTATGGCTACACCTTC. It is translated as CASSPDRSLRVYGYTF.

This sequence joins TRBV5-1 and TRBJ2-6, with D possibly being TRBD2 (5 bases). From germline, CDR1 is SGHRS and CDR2 YFSETQ. This CDR3 is 17 amino acids long. Trimming removed 0 bases from V and 0 bases from J, with 10 bases in between. The CDR3 DNA reads TGCGCCAGCAGCTTGGAAGCGGTGCTCTCTGGGGCCAACGTCCTGACTTTC. Its translation is CASSLEAVLSGANVLTF. The full variable domain, rest sourced from reference TRBV5-1 and TRBJ2-6, is KAGVTQTPRYLIKTRGQQVTLSCSPISGHRSVSWYQQTPGQGLQFLFEYFSETQRNKGNFPGRFSGRQFSNSRSEMNVSTLELGDSALYLCASSLEAVLSGANVLTFGAGSRLTVL.

The V and J genes are TRBV5-5 and TRBJ1-5, with 9 bases identical to TRBD1. CDR1 is SGHKS, CDR2 YYEKEE, per germline (reference sequence). The CDR3 sequence is 16 residues long. Trimming at V came to 0 bases and at J to 4 bases, leaving 5 bases not matched to a gene. CDR3 sequence reads: CASSLGWTGVNQPQHF. The CDR3, as DNA: TGTGCCAGCAGCTTGGGGTGGACAGGGGTTAATCAGCCCCAGCATTTT. Supplemented by reference TRBV5-5 and TRBJ1-5, the full variable domain reads DAGVTQSPTHLIKTRGQQVTLRCSPISGHKSVSWYQQVLGQGPQFIFQYYEKEERGRGNFPDRFSARQFPNYSSELNVNALLLGDSALYLCASSLGWTGVNQPQHFGDGTRLSIL.

This clone was counted only a few times. The chain combines TRBV6-5 with TRBJ1-1; D perhaps matches TRBD1 (5 bases). This CDR3 region has 13 residues. CDR1 MNHEY and CDR2 SVGAGI come from the germline V gene. Deletions cut 6 bases from V and 4 bases from J, with 12 bases between. Written as DNA, the CDR3 is TGTGCCAGCAGGAAGGAGGGGATCACTGAAGCTTTCTTT. Amino acid sequence: CASRKEGITEAFF.